The 29 T cell receptor beta chains below come from one sample, sequenced in a study of T-cell memory formation after mild COVID-19 (dated by TCRdb to the early 2020s). Library preparation used 5' RACE. These reads were obtained on an Illumina NovaSeq 6000. TCRdb reran the public reads through fastp at Q25 and MiXCR, keeping productive beta chains. One record per CDR3 amino acid sequence lists the most common genes and DNA. The sample table shows roughly 300,000 distinct CDR3 sequences, and around 15% are seen once. The top ten clones comprise roughly 25% of the sample. The sample comprised PBMCs or a T cell subset sorted from them (not recorded which). These receptors were collected from a man between 18 and 35 years old who had mild COVID-19 (a few samples of this study predate the infection). The sample titles of this study are shuffled in the database, so cell type and time point are left out; the donor was told from shared clones.

This sequence joins TRBV20-1 and TRBJ1-5; D gene uncertain. Deletions cut 3 bases from V and 1 base from J, with 16 bases between. Germline CDR1 and CDR2: DFQATT and SNEGSKA (reference sequence). This CDR3 has 16 residues. The CDR3 loop is CSASGSFWKSNQPQHF. The CDR3 region has the DNA TGCAGTGCTAGCGGGAGCTTCTGGAAGAGCAATCAGCCCCAGCATTTT.

The CDR3 loop reads CASRTSSYEQYF. Here the CDR3 DNA reads TGTGCCAGCAGGACGTCTAGCTACGAGCAGTACTTC. The chain recombines TRBV6-2 or TRBV6-3 with TRBJ2-7; D unclear. Germline V gene sequence: CDR1 MNHEY, CDR2 SVGEGT. Trimming shortened V by 6 bases and J by 3 bases, and 9 bases separated the two germline ends. The CDR3 spans 12 residues.

This clonotype was seen at least ten times. V is TRBV7-2 and J is TRBJ1-2; D call uncertain. CDR1 and CDR2 (germline): SGHTA, FQGNSA. V lost 2 bases, J lost 2 bases, and 9 bases lay in between. The CDR3 spans 14 residues. In nucleotides, the CDR3 is TGTGCCAGCAGCTTAAGCGGCACAAACTATGGCTACACCTTC. Translated, it gives CASSLSGTNYGYTF.

This clonotype was observed a single time. CDR3 sequence: CASSEGLTGTGGDGYTF. Here the CDR3 DNA reads TGTGCCAGCAGTGAGGGGCTCACCGGGACAGGGGGTGATGGCTACACCTTC. This rearrangement joins TRBV6-6 to TRBJ1-2, with TRBD1 matching 11 bases. Looked up from germline, CDR1 is MNHNY and CDR2 is SVGAGI (reference sequence). Germline trimming cut 5 bases from V and 6 bases from J; bases unmatched to any gene: 14. This CDR3 has 17 residues.

The chain couples TRBV12-3 or TRBV12-4 to TRBJ2-1, with D possibly matching TRBD1 (5 bases). This CDR3 is 12 amino acids long. V gave up 6 bases and J gave up 8 bases, with 11 bases separating them. The CDR3: CASRSGYHEQFF. Written as DNA, the CDR3 is TGTGCCAGCAGGTCAGGGTACCATGAGCAGTTCTTC.

The rearrangement links TRBV12-3 or TRBV12-4 to TRBJ1-3; 7 nucleotides match TRBD1. V gave up 5 bases and J gave up 4 bases; unmatched junction bases: 5. The CDR3 runs to 14 residues. As DNA, the CDR3 is TGTGCCAGCAGTACTACAGGGGCCGGAAACACCATATATTTT. Amino acids: CASSTTGAGNTIYF.

The rearrangement joins TRBV20-1 to TRBJ1-4; D might be TRBD1 (5 bases). The germline V gene has CDR1 DFQATT and CDR2 SNEGSKA (reference sequence). The V end was cut by 6 bases, the J end by 8 bases, with 16 bases between. This CDR3 has 13 residues. In DNA, the CDR3 is TGCAGTGCGCCGAAAGGGACTCAAGAAAAACTGTTTTTT. Encoded protein: CSAPKGTQEKLFF.

The chain couples TRBV5-1 to TRBJ1-1; D ambiguous. The CDR3 covers 14 residues. Looked up from germline, CDR1 is SGHRS and CDR2 is YFSETQ. Trimming left V 4 bases short and J 4 bases short, with 14 bases between. The CDR3 DNA reads as TGCGCCAGCAGCAGAGACCCGGCCGGCACTGAAGCTTTCTTT. It translates to CASSRDPAGTEAFF.

This clonotype occurred many times. The gene calls are TRBV5-4 and TRBJ2-1; D is undetermined. Deletions cut 1 base from V and 5 bases from J, with 13 bases between. CDR3 length equals 15 residues. The germline gives CDR1 SGHNT, CDR2 YYREEE (reference sequence). Here the CDR3 DNA reads TGTGCCAGCAGCTTGCTTTCCCAGCACGACAATGAGCAGTTCTTC. Amino acids: CASSLLSQHDNEQFF.

This rearrangement joins TRBV6-2 or TRBV6-3 to TRBJ2-5; D is possibly TRBD1 (5 bases). CDR1 and CDR2 from the germline V gene are MNHEY and SVGEGT. The CDR3 sequence is 16 residues long. The V end was cut by 4 bases, the J end by 4 bases, with 19 bases between. CDR3 nucleotide sequence: TGTGCCAGCAGTTCATTAGCAGGGATAACGGGAGAGACCCAGTACTTC. It translates to CASSSLAGITGETQYF.

This clonotype was recorded a few times. The CDR3 region is CASATGGTGELFF. CDR3 sequence (DNA): TGTGCCAGCGCCACCGGCGGAACCGGGGAGCTGTTTTTT. The rearrangement uses TRBV6-2 or TRBV6-3 and TRBJ2-2; D not certain. V lost 8 bases and J 5 bases, leaving 12 bases between the germline ends. This CDR3 comprises 13 residues. Germline V gives CDR1 MNHEY, CDR2 SVGEGT.

This clonotype was seen more than once but under ten times. The chain uses TRBV20-1 and TRBJ2-4; no reliable D call. Germline lookup yields CDR1 DFQATT and CDR2 SNEGSKA (reference sequence). This CDR3 is built from 11 residues. With 8 bases removed from V and 5 bases from J, the gap between germline ends came to 10 bases. In DNA form, the CDR3 reads TGCAGTACCCCTTTCCAAAACATTCAGTACTTC. Protein sequence: CSTPFQNIQYF.

This clonotype was detected a few times. J is TRBJ2-3 and V is TRBV29-1, with 8 bases lining up with TRBD2. Germline CDR1 and CDR2: SQVTM and ANQGSEA. The CDR3 extends over 17 amino acids. Losses at the gene ends were 6 bases for V and 0 bases for J; bases not matched to a gene: 14. CDR3 amino acids: CSVRRVAGIDSTDTQYF. In nucleotides, the CDR3 is TGCAGCGTCCGTCGGGTAGCGGGGATTGATAGCACAGATACGCAGTATTTT.

This clonotype was counted only a few times. CDR3 nucleotide sequence: TGTGCCAGTAGGAGGGGTCCGGCTAGAACTGAAGCTTTCTTT. Translation gives CASRRGPARTEAFF. This chain uses TRBV19 with TRBJ1-1, with D possibly matching TRBD1 (5 bases). V was clipped by 6 bases and J by 5 bases, with 16 bases between them. This CDR3 has 14 residues. Germline V CDR1 and CDR2: LNHDA, SQIVND (reference sequence). The variable domain in full, completed from reference TRBV19 and TRBJ1-1, reads DGGITQSPKYLFRKEGQNVTLSCEQNLNHDAMYWYRQDPGQGLRLIYYSQIVNDFQKGDIAEGYSVSREKKESFPLTVTSAQKNPTAFYLCASRRGPARTEAFFGQGTRLTVV.

The J gene is TRBJ2-1, the V gene TRBV9; 8 bases agree with TRBD2. From germline, CDR1 is SGDLS and CDR2 YYNGEE. This CDR3 region has 15 residues. The junction had 6 bases not matched to a gene; V was cut back by 2 bases and J by 5 bases. The CDR3 reads CASSVGGASNNEQFF. The CDR3 DNA reads as TGTGCCAGCAGCGTCGGGGGGGCTAGTAACAATGAGCAGTTCTTC.

This clonotype was detected many times. The V gene is TRBV12-3 or TRBV12-4, the J gene TRBJ2-7, with 7 bases identical to TRBD1. The CDR3 is 14 residues long. With 5 bases clipped from V and 2 bases from J, the junction kept 6 bases outside the gene matches. In nucleotides, the CDR3 is TGTGCCAGCAGTCGCCAGGGGGACCCCTACGAGCAGTACTTC. Amino acids: CASSRQGDPYEQYF.

In its sample, this clonotype was seen once. CDR3 sequence reads: CASSLWGLAGVEQFF. Here the CDR3 DNA reads TGTGCCAGCAGTTTGTGGGGACTAGCGGGGGTAGAGCAGTTCTTC. This chain uses TRBV28 with TRBJ2-1; 14 bases are a match to TRBD2. V dropped 3 bases and J dropped 10; count of bases not matched to a gene: 5. This CDR3 comprises 15 residues. Per germline, CDR1 MDHEN and CDR2 SYDVKM.

This clonotype was recorded a few times. The rearrangement uses TRBV7-8 and TRBJ2-3, with D possibly being TRBD2 (6 bases). Germline loops: CDR1 SGHVS, CDR2 FQNEAQ. V lost 5 bases and J lost 1, with 13 bases in between. The CDR3 is 15 residues long. CDR3 sequence: CASSQRRRGTDTQYF. The DNA of the CDR3 is TGTGCCAGCAGCCAGCGGAGGAGGGGCACAGATACGCAGTATTTT.

In its sample, this clonotype was seen a few times. The chain couples TRBV6-2 or TRBV6-3 to TRBJ2-7, with 9 bases identical to TRBD1. J lost 7 bases, V lost 6 bases, and 13 bases had no gene match. The CDR3 is made up of 15 amino acids. The germline gives CDR1 MNHEY, CDR2 SVGEGT. The CDR3 loop is CASREGQGPSQEQYV. Written as DNA, the CDR3 is TGTGCCAGCAGAGAAGGACAGGGGCCAAGCCAGGAGCAGTACGTC.

The rearrangement links TRBV18 to TRBJ2-3, with TRBD2 matching over 11 bases. The germline V gene has CDR1 KGHSH and CDR2 LQKENI. The CDR3 runs 15 residues. Unmatched junction bases numbered 3, after V lost 2 bases and J lost 5 bases. Here the CDR3 DNA reads TGTGCCAGCTCACCAGGTAGCGGGGGGGAAGATACGCAGTATTTT. Protein: CASSPGSGGEDTQYF.

In its sample, this clonotype was seen many times. This chain connects TRBV7-6 to TRBJ2-1; D is tentatively TRBD1 or TRBD2 (6 bases each). V lost 5 bases to trimming and J lost 4 bases, with 15 bases between them. This CDR3 comprises 15 residues. In germline, CDR1 is SGHVS, CDR2 FNYEAQ. Written as DNA, the CDR3 is TGTGCCAGCAGCCCCGTGGGGGGCCGATACAATGAGCAGTTCTTC. It yields the protein CASSPVGGRYNEQFF.

By sample fraction, this clonotype is medium-sized. The V gene is TRBV7-8, the J gene TRBJ2-7; the match to TRBD1 covers 9 bases. V was pared by 3 bases and J by 3 bases, with 9 bases of the junction left unmatched. CDR3 length equals 16 residues. Looked up from germline, CDR1 is SGHVS and CDR2 is FQNEAQ. CDR3 nucleotide sequence: TGTGCCAGCAGCTTGAGCTCCGGGACAGGGAACTACGAGCAGTACTTC. Its translation is CASSLSSGTGNYEQYF.

This clonotype appeared a few times. This chain connects TRBV7-2 to TRBJ2-7; no clear D gene. Germline CDR1 and CDR2: SGHTA and FQGNSA. The CDR3 loop spans 13 amino acids. The germline V and J ends were trimmed by 3 bases and 0 bases, with 6 bases remaining between them. The DNA of the CDR3 is TGTGCCAGCAGCTTCCCGGCCTCCTACGAGCAGTACTTC. Translated, it gives CASSFPASYEQYF. Combining the CDR3 with reference TRBV7-2 and TRBJ2-7 gives the whole variable domain GAGVSQSPSNKVTEKGKDVELRCDPISGHTALYWYRQSLGQGLEFLIYFQGNSAPDKSGLPSDRFSAERTGGSVSTLTIQRTQQEDSAVYLCASSFPASYEQYFGPGTRLTVT.

In DNA, the CDR3 is TGCAGTGCTATCACCCCGGGGATCGCTGAAGCTTTCTTT. Encoded protein: CSAITPGIAEAFF. This chain joins TRBV20-1 and TRBJ1-1; D gene ambiguous. Germline-derived CDR1 and CDR2 are DFQATT and SNEGSKA (reference sequence). The CDR3 covers 13 residues. The V gene lost 4 bases and the J gene lost 6 bases, with 15 bases spanning the gap.

This clonotype appeared a few times. V gene TRBV6-2 or TRBV6-3 combines with J gene TRBJ2-1, with a tentative D call TRBD2 (5 bases). This CDR3 is 17 amino acids long. Germline CDR1 reads MNHEY; CDR2 reads SVGEGT. With 8 bases removed from V and 7 bases from J, the gap between germline ends came to 27 bases. CDR3 amino acids: CASAFQGGPMVYNEQFF. CDR3 sequence (DNA): TGTGCCAGCGCTTTCCAAGGAGGACCTATGGTCTATAATGAGCAGTTCTTC.

The chain recombines TRBV4-3 with TRBJ2-7; TRBD1 aligns across 10 bases. This CDR3 is built from 23 residues. V was clipped by 0 bases and J by 4 bases; unmatched bases: 27. The germline CDR1 and CDR2 sequences are LGHNA and YSLEER. This chain's CDR3 is CASSQELVGDRGFLYCSPYEQYV. The DNA for the CDR3 is TGCGCCAGCAGCCAAGAGTTGGTGGGGGACAGGGGTTTCCTCTACTGTTCTCCATACGAGCAGTACGTC.

Only a few counts were recorded for this clonotype. The CDR3 sequence: CAINEGDTQYF. In DNA form, the CDR3 reads TGTGCCATCAACGAGGGAGATACGCAGTATTTT. The rearrangement joins TRBV10-3 to TRBJ2-3; tentative D call: TRBD2 (5 bases). The germline V and J ends were trimmed by 7 bases and 5 bases, with 7 bases remaining between them. The CDR3 covers 11 residues. Germline V gives CDR1 ENHRY, CDR2 SYGVKD.

V usage is TRBV7-2 and J usage is TRBJ2-5, with 8 positions matching TRBD1. Germline CDR1 SGHTA, CDR2 FQGNSA. The CDR3 loop spans 14 amino acids. The junction had 4 bases not matched to a gene; V was cut back by 4 bases and J by 3 bases. The CDR3: CASSSWTGKETQYF. For the CDR3, the DNA is TGTGCCAGCAGCTCCTGGACAGGGAAAGAGACCCAGTACTTC.

This sequence joins TRBV9 and TRBJ1-1; maybe TRBD1 (5 bases). CDR3 length: 14 amino acids. The ends were cut back, 3 bases at V and 1 base at J, with 10 bases in the middle. In germline, CDR1 is SGDLS, CDR2 YYNGEE. The CDR3 region is CASSETVSNTEAFF. CDR3 nucleotide sequence: TGTGCCAGCAGCGAGACAGTTTCGAACACTGAAGCTTTCTTT.